Listed below are T cell receptor beta chains from one sample, sequenced in a study of blood T cell repertoires in COVID-19. Data came from immunoSEQ multiplex PCR; TCRdb stores just in-frame clones and leaves some out. The top ten clones hold about 3.9% of a sample with roughly 230,000 clones, more than 65% of them seen once. The specimen was peripheral blood. All receptors derive from a woman of 80 years or more with acute or convalescent COVID-19. Both conserved end residues are part of each CDR3. The D gene is left open where the match is weak. Size tells how often a clone was seen (once, few, many) or the class of an expanded clone, and some rows leave it out.

TRBJ1-5 | - | - | TRBV30 | TGTGCCTGGAGTACCACAGGAAAGGCCCAGCATTTT | CAWSTTGKAQHF
TRBJ1-2 | - | once | TRBV10-3 | TGTGCCATCAGTGAGGATCTTGGCAGGGGCGATGGCTACACCTTC | CAISEDLGRGDGYTF
TRBJ2-5 | - | - | TRBV9 | TGTGCCAGCAGCCGGTCCCCGCAAGAGACCCAGTACTTC | CASSRSPQETQYF
TRBJ1-5 | TRBD1 | - | TRBV7-2 | TGTGCCAGCAGCTTCGACAGGGGGGGTCAGCCCCAGCATTTT | CASSFDRGGQPQHF
TRBJ2-6 | - | - | TRBV7-8 | TGTGCCAGCAGCCCGCATCAAGCCGACTCTGGGGCCAACGTCCTGACTTTC | CASSPHQADSGANVLTF
TRBJ1-1 | TRBD1 | - | TRBV10-3 | TGTGCCATTAGCCGGGACAGGGAGGGCACTGAAGCTTTCTTT | CAISRDREGTEAFF
TRBJ1-6 | TRBD1 | few | TRBV4-2 | TGTGCCAGCAGCCAAAACCCGACAGGGTTTGGTGGTAATTCACCCCTCCACTTT | CASSQNPTGFGGNSPLHF
TRBJ1-2 | - | - | TRBV6-1 | TGTGCCAGCAGTGAAGTTTGGGACATGAAGTTC | CASSEVWDMKF
TRBJ1-5 | - | - | TRBV10-2 | TGCGCCAGCAGGGGAGGGAATAGCAATCAGCCCCAGCATTTT | CASRGGNSNQPQHF
TRBJ1-1 | TRBD1 | - | TRBV27 | TGTGCCAGCAATATACAGGGGGCAGGTACTGAAGCTTTCTTT | CASNIQGAGTEAFF
TRBJ1-3 | - | - | TRBV3-1/TRBV3-2 | TGTGCCAGCAGCCAAGGGGGGGTTTCTGGAAACACCATATATTTT | CASSQGGVSGNTIYF
TRBJ2-1 | - | - | TRBV28 | TGTGCCAGCAGTTTACTCGGCGGAGTGGGCAATGAGCAGTTCTTC | CASSLLGGVGNEQFF
TRBJ2-1 | - | - | TRBV7-3 | TGTGCCAGCAGCTTAGGGCTCGCCTACATAAGTGAGCAGTTCTTC | CASSLGLAYISEQFF
TRBJ1-6 | - | - | TRBV4-1 | TGCGCCAGCAGCCAAGAAGGGGAGGCCACTCCAAATTCACCCCTCCACTTT | CASSQEGEATPNSPLHF
TRBJ2-3 | TRBD2 | - | TRBV4-2 | TGTGCCAGCACCAAAATTGGAGATAGCGGGGTAGATACGCAGTATTTT | CASTKIGDSGVDTQYF
TRBJ2-2 | TRBD1 | - | TRBV5-1 | TGCGCCAGCAGCCGTGGACAGGGGGCTTACGGGGAGCTGTTTTTT | CASSRGQGAYGELFF
TRBJ1-2 | TRBD1 | - | TRBV18 | TGTGCCAGCTCACCAGGGACAGGGGAAGATGGCTACACCTTC | CASSPGTGEDGYTF
TRBJ1-1 | - | - | TRBV11-3 | TGTGCCAGCAGCCCCGGAGGAGGGAGGATGAACACTGAAGCTTTCTTT | CASSPGGGRMNTEAFF
TRBJ2-5 | - | - | TRBV12-5 | TGTGCTAGTGGTTTGGAATCGTCGGCGGGGTTCGCGACCCAGTACTTC | CASGLESSAGFATQYF
TRBJ2-7 | - | - | TRBV7-9 | TGTGCCAGCAGCTTGGGGCCTTTTCAGTCCGAGCAGTACTTC | CASSLGPFQSEQYF
TRBJ2-1 | TRBD2 | - | TRBV28 | TGTGCCAGCAGTTCGGGACTAGCCGAGCAGTTCTTC | CASSSGLAEQFF
TRBJ2-1 | - | few | TRBV11-2 | TGTGCCAGCAGCCCGCGGGGTAACTACAATGAGCAGTTCTTC | CASSPRGNYNEQFF
TRBJ2-3 | TRBD2 | - | TRBV5-1 | TGCGCCAGCTCCGCCAGCGGGGGGGGCACAGATACGCAGTATTTT | CASSASGGGTDTQYF
TRBJ2-6 | - | - | TRBV7-9 | TGTGCCAGCAGCTTAGCTCGCTCTGGGGCCAACGTCCTGACTTTC | CASSLARSGANVLTF
TRBJ1-5 | - | - | TRBV7-2 | TGTGCCAGCAGCTTGAGTCTTATTGGCAATCAGCCCCAGCATTTT | CASSLSLIGNQPQHF
TRBJ2-6 | - | - | TRBV11-2 | TGTGCCAGCAGATTGCCCGGGGGTAGAGGGGCCAACGTCCTGACTTTC | CASRLPGGRGANVLTF
TRBJ2-7 | - | - | TRBV6-1 | TGTGCCAGCAGTGAAGACCAGGGCTCCTACGAGCAGTACTTC | CASSEDQGSYEQYF
TRBJ1-2 | - | - | TRBV3-1/TRBV3-2 | TGTGCCAGCAGCCAAGTAGGGGTGTCGGGTTATGGCTACACCTTC | CASSQVGVSGYGYTF
TRBJ1-2 | - | - | TRBV5-5 | TGTGCCAGCAGCTTGGCGAGGACGGGGAACTATGGCTACACCTTC | CASSLARTGNYGYTF
TRBJ1-6 | - | - | TRBV11-3 | TGTGCCAGCAGCTTAAACCCAGGGGTAGGGTACTCACCCCTCCACTTT | CASSLNPGVGYSPLHF
TRBJ1-5 | TRBD1 | few | TRBV5-1 | TGCGCCAGCAGCTTGGCAGGGGGCTTTTCTCAGCCCCAGCATTTT | CASSLAGGFSQPQHF
TRBJ1-1 | - | once | TRBV3-1/TRBV3-2 | TGTGCCAGCAGGAGAGCGAACACTGAAGCTTTCTTT | CASRRANTEAFF
TRBJ2-5 | TRBD1 | few | TRBV18 | TGTGCCAGCTCACCGGGACAGGGCTTGGTGGCCCAGTACTTC | CASSPGQGLVAQYF
TRBJ2-7 | TRBD2 | - | TRBV9 | TGTGCCAGCAGCGCGGCGGGGGAATACGAGCAGTACTTC | CASSAAGEYEQYF
TRBJ2-7 | TRBD2 | few | TRBV5-1 | TGCGCCAGCAGCTGGGAATCGGGGGGCTACGAGCAGTACTTC | CASSWESGGYEQYF
TRBJ2-3 | TRBD1 | once | TRBV28 | TGTGCCAGCAGGGGACAGGGTCGGCCAGATACGCAGTATTTT | CASRGQGRPDTQYF
TRBJ2-5 | - | - | TRBV11-3 | TGTGCCAGCAGTCGTCTCGGTGGGCCGGAGACCCAGTACTTC | CASSRLGGPETQYF
TRBJ2-7 | - | - | TRBV28 | TGTGCCAGCAGTTTTAGTGGAGCCTACGAGCAGTACTTC | CASSFSGAYEQYF
TRBJ1-2 | - | - | TRBV5-4 | TGTGCCAGCAGCTTGGACAGCTATGGCTACACCTTC | CASSLDSYGYTF
TRBJ1-2 | TRBD1 | - | TRBV6-5 | TGTGCCAGTAGGACAGGGAAAGACTATGGCTACACCTTC | CASRTGKDYGYTF
TRBJ2-3 | TRBD2 | - | TRBV2 | TGTGCCAGCAGGGCGACTAGCGGTAGCACAGATACGCAGTATTTT | CASRATSGSTDTQYF
TRBJ1-2 | - | - | TRBV3-1/TRBV3-2 | TGTGCCAGCAGCCAAGATGGGACACAAGGTGGCTACACCTTC | CASSQDGTQGGYTF
TRBJ1-1 | - | - | TRBV6-1 | TGTGCCAGCAGTGAAGCGGGACTTAACACTGAAGCTTTCTTT | CASSEAGLNTEAFF
TRBJ1-1 | - | - | TRBV6-2/TRBV6-3 | TGTGCCAGCAGTTACTCGGGGGGGGCTGTGAACACTGAAGCTTTCTTT | CASSYSGGAVNTEAFF